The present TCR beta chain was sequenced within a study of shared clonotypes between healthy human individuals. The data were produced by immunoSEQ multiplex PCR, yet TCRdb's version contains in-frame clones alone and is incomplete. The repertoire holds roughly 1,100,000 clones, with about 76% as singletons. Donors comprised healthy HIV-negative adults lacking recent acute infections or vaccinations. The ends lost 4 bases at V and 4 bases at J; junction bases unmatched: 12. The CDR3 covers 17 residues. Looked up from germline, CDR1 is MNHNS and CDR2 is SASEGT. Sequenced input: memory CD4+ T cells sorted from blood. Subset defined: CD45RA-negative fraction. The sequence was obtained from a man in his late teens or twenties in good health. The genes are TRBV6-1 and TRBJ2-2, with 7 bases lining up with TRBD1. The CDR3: CASSAASGGIVTGELFF. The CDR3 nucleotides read TGTGCCAGCAGTGCAGCCTCAGGGGGTATCGTCACCGGGGAGCTGTTTTTT.